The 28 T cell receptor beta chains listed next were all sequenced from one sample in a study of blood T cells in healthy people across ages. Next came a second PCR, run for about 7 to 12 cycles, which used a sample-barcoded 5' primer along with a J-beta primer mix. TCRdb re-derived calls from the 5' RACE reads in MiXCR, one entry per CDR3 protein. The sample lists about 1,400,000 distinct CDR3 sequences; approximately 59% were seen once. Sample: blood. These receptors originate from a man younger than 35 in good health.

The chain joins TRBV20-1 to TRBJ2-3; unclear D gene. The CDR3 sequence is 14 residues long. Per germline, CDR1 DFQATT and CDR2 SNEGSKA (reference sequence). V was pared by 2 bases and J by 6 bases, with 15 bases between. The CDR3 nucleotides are TGCAGTGCTAGACCACAGTCGGTCGTTGATACGCAGTATTTT. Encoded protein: CSARPQSVVDTQYF.

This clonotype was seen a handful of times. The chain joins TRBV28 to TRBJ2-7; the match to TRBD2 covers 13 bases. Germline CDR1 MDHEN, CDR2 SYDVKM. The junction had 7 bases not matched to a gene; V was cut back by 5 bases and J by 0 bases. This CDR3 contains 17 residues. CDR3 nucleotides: TGTGCCAGCAGTCCCTATTGGACTAGCGGGAGCTCCTACGAGCAGTACTTC. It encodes CASSPYWTSGSSYEQYF.

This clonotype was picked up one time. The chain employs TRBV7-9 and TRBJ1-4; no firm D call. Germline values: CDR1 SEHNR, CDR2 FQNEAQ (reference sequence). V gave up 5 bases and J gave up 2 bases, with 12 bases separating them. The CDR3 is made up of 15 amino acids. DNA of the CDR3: TGTGCCAGCAGCACGCTTAGGGATACTAATGAAAAACTGTTTTTT. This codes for CASSTLRDTNEKLFF.

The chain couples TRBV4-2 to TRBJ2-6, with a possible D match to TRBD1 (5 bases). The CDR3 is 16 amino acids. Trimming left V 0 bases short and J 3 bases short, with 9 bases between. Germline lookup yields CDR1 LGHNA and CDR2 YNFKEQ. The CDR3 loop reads CASSQELGLGANVLTF. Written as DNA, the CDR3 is TGTGCCAGCAGCCAAGAGCTGGGGCTTGGGGCCAACGTCCTGACTTTC.

CDR3 in DNA: TGCAGCGTTGAAGGAAGCGGGAGTACCTACAATGAGCAGTTCTTC. Translation gives CSVEGSGSTYNEQFF. The rearrangement uses TRBV29-1 and TRBJ2-1; 8 bases agree with TRBD2. The CDR3 is made up of 15 amino acids. Germline trimming cut 1 base from V and 2 bases from J; bases unmatched to any gene: 4. The germline V gene encodes CDR1 SQVTM and CDR2 ANQGSEA.

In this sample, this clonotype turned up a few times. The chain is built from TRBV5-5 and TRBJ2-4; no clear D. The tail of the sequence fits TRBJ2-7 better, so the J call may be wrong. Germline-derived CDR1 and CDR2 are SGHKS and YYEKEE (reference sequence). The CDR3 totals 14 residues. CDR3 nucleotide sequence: TGTGCCAGCAGCTTGGACCCCAGTATCTACGAGCAGTACTTC. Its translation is CASSLDPSIYEQYF.

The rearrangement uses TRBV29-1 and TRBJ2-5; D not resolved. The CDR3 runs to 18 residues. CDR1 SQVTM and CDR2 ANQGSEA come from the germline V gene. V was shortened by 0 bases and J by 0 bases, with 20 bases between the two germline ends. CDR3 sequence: CSVEDQVMVAGHQETQYF. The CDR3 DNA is TGCAGCGTTGAAGATCAGGTTATGGTAGCAGGCCACCAAGAGACCCAGTACTTC.

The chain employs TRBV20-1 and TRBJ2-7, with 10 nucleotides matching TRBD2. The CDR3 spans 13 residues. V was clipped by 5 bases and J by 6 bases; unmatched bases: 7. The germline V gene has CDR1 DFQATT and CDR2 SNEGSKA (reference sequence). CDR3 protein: CSASLAGALEQYF. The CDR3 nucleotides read TGCAGTGCTTCCCTAGCGGGAGCTCTCGAGCAGTACTTC.

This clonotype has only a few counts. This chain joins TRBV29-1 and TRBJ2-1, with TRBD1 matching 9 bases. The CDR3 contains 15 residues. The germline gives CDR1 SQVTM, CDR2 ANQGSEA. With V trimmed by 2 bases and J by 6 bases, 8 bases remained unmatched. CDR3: CSVERSGQGRNEQFF. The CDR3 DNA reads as TGCAGCGTTGAAAGGTCGGGACAGGGCCGCAATGAGCAGTTCTTC.

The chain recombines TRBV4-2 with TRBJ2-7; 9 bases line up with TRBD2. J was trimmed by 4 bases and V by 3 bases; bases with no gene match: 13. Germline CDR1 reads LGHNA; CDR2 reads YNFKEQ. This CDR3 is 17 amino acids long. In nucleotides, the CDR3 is TGTGCCAGCAGCCACGACCTCATGACTAGCGGTTTTTACGAGCAGTACTTC. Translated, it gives CASSHDLMTSGFYEQYF.

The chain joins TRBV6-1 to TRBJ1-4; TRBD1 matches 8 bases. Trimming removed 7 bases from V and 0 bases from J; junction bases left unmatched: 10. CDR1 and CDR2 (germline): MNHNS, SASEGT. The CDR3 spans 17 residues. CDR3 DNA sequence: TGTGCCAGCACTGACAGGGGACCCGCAGCAACTAATGAAAAACTGTTTTTT. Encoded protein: CASTDRGPAATNEKLFF.

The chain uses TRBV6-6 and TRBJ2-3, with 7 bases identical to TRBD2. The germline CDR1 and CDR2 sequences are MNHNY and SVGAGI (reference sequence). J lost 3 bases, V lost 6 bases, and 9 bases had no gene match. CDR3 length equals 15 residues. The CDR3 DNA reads TGTGCCAGCAGCTCTACTAGCGAGAGAACAGATACGCAGTATTTT. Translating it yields CASSSTSERTDTQYF.

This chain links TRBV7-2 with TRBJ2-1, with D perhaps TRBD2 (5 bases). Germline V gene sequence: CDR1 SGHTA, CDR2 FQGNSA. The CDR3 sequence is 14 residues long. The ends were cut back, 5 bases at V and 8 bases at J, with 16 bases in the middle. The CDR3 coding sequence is TGTGCCAGCAGCCGACCTCAGGTGGAGGATGAGCAGTTCTTC. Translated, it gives CASSRPQVEDEQFF.

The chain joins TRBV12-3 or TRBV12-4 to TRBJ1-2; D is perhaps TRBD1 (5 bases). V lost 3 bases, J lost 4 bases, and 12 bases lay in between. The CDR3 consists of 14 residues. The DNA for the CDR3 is TGTGCCAGCAGTTTCTTCCAGGGTCTCTATGGCTACACCTTC. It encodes CASSFFQGLYGYTF.

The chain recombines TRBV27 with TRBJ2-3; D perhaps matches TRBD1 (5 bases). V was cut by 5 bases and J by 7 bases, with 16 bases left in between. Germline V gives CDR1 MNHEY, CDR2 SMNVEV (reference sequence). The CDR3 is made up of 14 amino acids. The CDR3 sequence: CASSVTVSFNTQYF. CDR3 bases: TGTGCCAGCAGTGTGACAGTGAGTTTTAATACGCAGTATTTT.

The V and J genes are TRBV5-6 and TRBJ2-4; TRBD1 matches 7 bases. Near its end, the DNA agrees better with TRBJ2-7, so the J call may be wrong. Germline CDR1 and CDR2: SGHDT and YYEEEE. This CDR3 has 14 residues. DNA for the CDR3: TGTGCCAGCAGCTGGGACAGAGTCTCCTACGAGCAGTACTTC. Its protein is CASSWDRVSYEQYF.

The DNA of the CDR3 is TGCAGCGTTACAAACCGGGGCTATGAGCAGTTCTTC. This translates into CSVTNRGYEQFF. The rearrangement uses TRBV29-1 and TRBJ2-1; D possibly matches TRBD1 or TRBD2 (5 bases each). Trimming removed 5 bases from V and 8 bases from J, with 13 bases in between. CDR3 length: 12 residues. CDR1 is SQVTM and CDR2 is ANQGSEA in the germline V gene.

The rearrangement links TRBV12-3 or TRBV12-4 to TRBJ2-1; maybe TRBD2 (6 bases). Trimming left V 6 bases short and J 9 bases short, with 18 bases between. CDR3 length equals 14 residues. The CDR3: CASSKVRRAVEQFF. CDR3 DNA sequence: TGTGCCAGCAGCAAGGTCCGGAGGGCAGTTGAGCAGTTCTTC.

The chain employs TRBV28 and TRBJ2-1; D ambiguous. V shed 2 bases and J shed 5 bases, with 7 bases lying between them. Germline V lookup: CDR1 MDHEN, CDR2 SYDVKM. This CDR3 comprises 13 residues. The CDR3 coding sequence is TGTGCCAGCAGTTTACCAGCCGACAATGAGCAGTTCTTC. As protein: CASSLPADNEQFF.

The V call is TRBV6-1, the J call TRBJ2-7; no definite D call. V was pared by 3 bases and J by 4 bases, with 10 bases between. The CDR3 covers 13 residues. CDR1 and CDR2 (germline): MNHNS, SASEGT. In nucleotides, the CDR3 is TGTGCCAGCAGTGACATAAGATTTTACGAGCAGTACTTC. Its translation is CASSDIRFYEQYF.

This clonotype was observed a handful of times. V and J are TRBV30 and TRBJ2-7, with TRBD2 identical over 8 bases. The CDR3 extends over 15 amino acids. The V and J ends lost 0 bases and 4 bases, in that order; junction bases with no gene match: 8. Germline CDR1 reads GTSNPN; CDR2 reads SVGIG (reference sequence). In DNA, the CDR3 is TGTGCCTGGAGTGTAAAGCTAGCGGGTAAATACGAGCAGTACTTC. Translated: CAWSVKLAGKYEQYF.

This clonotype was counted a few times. The CDR3 region has the DNA TGCAGCGTTGAAGTAACAGGGGTGGGTGGCTACACCTTC. It yields the protein CSVEVTGVGGYTF. This chain joins TRBV29-1 and TRBJ1-2; the match to TRBD1 covers 7 bases. The germline V gene has CDR1 SQVTM and CDR2 ANQGSEA. The CDR3 sequence is 13 residues long. V lost 1 base and J lost 7; bases outside the gene matches: 6.

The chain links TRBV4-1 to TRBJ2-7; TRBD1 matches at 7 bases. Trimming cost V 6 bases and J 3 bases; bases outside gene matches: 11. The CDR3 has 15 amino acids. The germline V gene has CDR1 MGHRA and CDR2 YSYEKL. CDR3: CASRPGFSGGYEQYF. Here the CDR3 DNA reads TGCGCCAGCAGACCCGGATTCTCAGGGGGCTACGAGCAGTACTTC.

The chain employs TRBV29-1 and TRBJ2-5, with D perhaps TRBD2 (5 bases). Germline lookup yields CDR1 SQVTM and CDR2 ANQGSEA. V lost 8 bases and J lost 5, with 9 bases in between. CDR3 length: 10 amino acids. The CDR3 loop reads CSCWRETQYF. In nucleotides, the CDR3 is TGCAGCTGTTGGAGGGAGACCCAGTACTTC.

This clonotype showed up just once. This chain's CDR3 is CASSVAAQAIEQFF. The DNA of the CDR3 is TGTGCCAGCAGCGTCGCCGCCCAGGCCATTGAGCAGTTCTTC. The genes are TRBV7-9 and TRBJ2-1; D remains unclear. Per the germline V gene, CDR1 is SEHNR and CDR2 is FQNEAQ (reference sequence). V dropped 5 bases and J dropped 9 bases, with 17 bases sitting between them. There are 14 residues in the CDR3.

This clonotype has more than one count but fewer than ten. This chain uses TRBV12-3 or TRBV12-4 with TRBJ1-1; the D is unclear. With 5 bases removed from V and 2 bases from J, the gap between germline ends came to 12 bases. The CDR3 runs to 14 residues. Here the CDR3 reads CASSPVGKNTEAFF. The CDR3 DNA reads TGTGCCAGCAGTCCCGTCGGGAAAAACACTGAAGCTTTCTTT.

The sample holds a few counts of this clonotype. The DNA for the CDR3 is TGCAGTGCCCCTAGGACAGGGGGCAACGAGCAGTACTTC. This sequence encodes CSAPRTGGNEQYF. The V call is TRBV20-1, the J call TRBJ2-7; 11 positions agree with TRBD1. This CDR3 comprises 13 residues. Germline V gene data show CDR1 as DFQATT and CDR2 as SNEGSKA (reference sequence). J gave up 5 bases and V 6 bases, and 6 bases lay outside the gene matches.

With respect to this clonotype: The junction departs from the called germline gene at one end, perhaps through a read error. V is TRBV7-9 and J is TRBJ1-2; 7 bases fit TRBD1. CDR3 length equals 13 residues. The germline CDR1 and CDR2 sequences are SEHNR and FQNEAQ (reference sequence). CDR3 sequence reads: CTSSRDSPYGYTF. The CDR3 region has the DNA TGTACCAGCAGCAGGGACAGCCCCTATGGCTACACCTTC.